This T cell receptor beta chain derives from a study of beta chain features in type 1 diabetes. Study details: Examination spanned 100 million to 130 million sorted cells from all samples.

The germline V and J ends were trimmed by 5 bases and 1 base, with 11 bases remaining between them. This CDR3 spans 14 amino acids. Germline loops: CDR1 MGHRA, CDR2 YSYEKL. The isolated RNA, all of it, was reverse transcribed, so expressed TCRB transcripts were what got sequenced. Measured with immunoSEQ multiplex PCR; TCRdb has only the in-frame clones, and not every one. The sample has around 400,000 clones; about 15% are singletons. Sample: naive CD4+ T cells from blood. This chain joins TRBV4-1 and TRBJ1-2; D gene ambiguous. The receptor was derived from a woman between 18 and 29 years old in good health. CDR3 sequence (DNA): TGCGCCAGCAGCAAAGCCGGGAATAACTATGGCTACACCTTC. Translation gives CASSKAGNNYGYTF.